This T cell receptor beta chain derives from a study of neoadjuvant nivolumab and ipilimumab in lung cancer. Study summary: Nivolumab 3 mg/kg was given days 1, 15 and 29, plus ipilimumab 1 mg/kg day 1 in combination.

This clone showed up just a few times. The antigen is not known. Study-wide findings and caveats: Only two of four nivolumab-treated tumors gained richness and clonality by surgery. Blood richness before therapy tracked richness in tumors resected after neoadjuvant therapy. TCR receptors were sequenced in few samples.

V lost 8 bases and J 0 bases, leaving 19 bases between the germline ends. This CDR3 has 15 residues. Germline V lookup: CDR1 SQVTM, CDR2 ANQGSEA. Generated by immunoSEQ multiplex PCR, the TCRdb table keeps only in-frame clones and is missing some. Found here are approximately 17,000 clones, around 82% of them singletons; the top ten hold around 7%. The V gene is TRBV29-1, the J gene TRBJ2-5; a weak D match, TRBD1 (6 bases). The TCR sequence derives from an adult with non-small cell lung cancer. The source material was tumor tissue, sampled after neoadjuvant nivolumab, alone or with ipilimumab, at or shortly before surgery. The CDR3 loop reads CSFLGGQEDQETQYF. The CDR3 DNA is TGCAGCTTCCTAGGGGGTCAGGAAGACCAAGAGACCCAGTACTTC.